Sequencing of this T cell receptor (beta chain) was carried out in a study of OX40 agonist ivuxolimab in advanced cancers. Profiled with immunoSEQ multiplex PCR; TCRdb holds only in-frame clones, not every one. There are 35,000 to 40,000 clones in the sample; 60% to 85% occur only once, and about 8.8% lies in the top ten. J gave up 3 bases and V 4 bases, and 2 bases lay outside the gene matches. CDR1 is MNHNS, CDR2 SASEGT, per germline. The CDR3 is 13 residues long. V usage is TRBV6-1 and J usage is TRBJ2-5, with 7 bases lining up with TRBD1. This clonotype originated in an adult with an advanced solid tumor such as melanoma, head and neck, liver or kidney cancer. The specimen was CD4+ or CD8+ T cells sorted from blood, collected in a trial of the OX40 agonist ivuxolimab. The CDR3 DNA sequence: TGTGCCAGCAGTGCAACAGGGGAAGAGACCCAGTACTTC. Its protein is CASSATGEETQYF.